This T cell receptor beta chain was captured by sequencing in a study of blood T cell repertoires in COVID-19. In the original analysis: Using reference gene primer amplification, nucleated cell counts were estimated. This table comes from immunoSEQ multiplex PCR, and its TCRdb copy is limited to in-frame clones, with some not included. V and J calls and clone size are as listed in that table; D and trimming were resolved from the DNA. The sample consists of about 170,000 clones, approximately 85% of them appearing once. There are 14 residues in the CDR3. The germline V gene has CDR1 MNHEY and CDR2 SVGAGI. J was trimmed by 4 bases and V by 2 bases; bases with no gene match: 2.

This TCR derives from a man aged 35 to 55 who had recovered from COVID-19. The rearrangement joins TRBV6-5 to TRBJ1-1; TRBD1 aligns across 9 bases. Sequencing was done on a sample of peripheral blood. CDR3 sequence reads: CASSYTGGVTEAFF. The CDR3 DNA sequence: TGTGCCAGCAGTTACACAGGGGGCGTCACTGAAGCTTTCTTT.